Following are 26 T cell receptor beta chains from one sample sequenced in a study of Graves' ophthalmopathy and Graves' hyperthyroidism. The TCR beta CDR3 regions underwent amplification from RNA transcripts. HTBI-primed first-round RT-PCR preceded second-round multiplex PCR. One entry per CDR3 protein, called by TCRdb with MiXCR from the multiplex PCR reads. Of under 400,000 distinct CDR3 sequences listed, about a sixth are singletons. Sequenced sample: peripheral blood. The receptor set was obtained from an adult man with Graves' ophthalmopathy.

This clonotype was observed many times. The V and J genes are TRBV15 and TRBJ2-2; unclear D gene. Germline V CDR1 and CDR2: LNHNV, YYDKDF (reference sequence). The length of the CDR3 is 13 residues. Trimming cost V 2 bases and J 3 bases, with 4 bases left between them. CDR3 DNA sequence: TGTGCCACCAGCAGACAATACACCGGGGAGCTGTTTTTT. Translation gives CATSRQYTGELFF.

At least ten counts were recorded for this clonotype. V is TRBV3-1 and J is TRBJ1-2, with 10 positions matching TRBD1. CDR3 length: 14 amino acids. After removal of 3 bases from V and 8 bases from J, the junction contained 6 bases not matched to a gene. The germline V gene has CDR1 LGHDT and CDR2 YNNKEL (reference sequence). CDR3 protein: CASSQGQGRIGYTF. In nucleotides, the CDR3 is TGTGCCAGCAGCCAGGGACAGGGGCGGATCGGCTACACCTTC. Full variable domain (outside the CDR3, taken from reference TRBV3-1 and TRBJ1-2): DTAVSQTPKYLVTQMGNDKSIKCEQNLGHDTMYWYKQDSKKFLKIMFSYNNKELIINETVPNRFSPKSPDKAHLNLHINSLELGDSAVYFCASSQGQGRIGYTFGSGTRLTVV.

Ten or more counts support this clonotype. Here the CDR3 reads CSVYGGTEAFF. CDR3 coding DNA: TGCAGCGTATACGGGGGCACTGAAGCTTTCTTT. V gene TRBV29-1 combines with J gene TRBJ1-1, with a weak D call TRBD1 (5 bases). The CDR3 covers 11 residues. The V end was cut by 6 bases, the J end by 4 bases, with 9 bases between. Germline V gene lookup returns CDR1 SQVTM and CDR2 ANQGSEA.

This chain joins TRBV20-1 and TRBJ1-2; D remains unclear. Germline V lookup: CDR1 DFQATT, CDR2 SNEGSKA (reference sequence). The V gene lost 5 bases and the J gene lost 4 bases, with 14 bases spanning the gap. The CDR3 covers 13 residues. The CDR3 DNA reads TGCAGTGCTGGCCCGGAGGTGGGCTATGGCTACACCTTC. This encodes CSAGPEVGYGYTF.

The sample holds one count of this clonotype. This chain uses TRBV12-5 with TRBJ2-7; D is unclear. CDR3 length: 12 residues. Germline assignment: CDR1 LGHNT and CDR2 FRNRAP. V lost 2 bases and J lost 4, with 6 bases in between. CDR3 DNA sequence: TGTGCTAGTGGTTTGCCTCGGTACGAGCAGTACTTC. As protein: CASGLPRYEQYF.

This clonotype was counted ten times or more. The chain joins TRBV12-3 or TRBV12-4 to TRBJ2-7, with 7 bases identical to TRBD1. The CDR3 is made up of 14 amino acids. Trimming took 6 bases from V and 2 from J; bases not matched to a gene: 7. The CDR3 region is CASSRTGDPYEQYF. The CDR3 DNA follows: TGTGCCAGCAGCCGTACAGGGGACCCCTACGAGCAGTACTTC.

On this clonotype itself: A read error is possible here, since a much larger clone lies one base away. V usage is TRBV6-2 or TRBV6-3 and J usage is TRBJ1-5; D is unclear. The CDR3 length is 16 residues. Germline V lookup: CDR1 MNHEY, CDR2 SVGEGT. This chain's CDR3 is CASSYSTRGSWQPQPF. The CDR3 bases are TGTGCCAGCAGTTACTCGACTCGCGGGTCATGGCAGCCCCAGCCTTTT.

This clonotype was seen ten or more times. This rearrangement joins TRBV7-2 to TRBJ1-2; 10 bases agree with TRBD1. V trimming: 2 bases; J trimming: 2 bases; junction bases outside the gene matches: 2. The CDR3 has 15 amino acids. Germline V gene lookup returns CDR1 SGHTA and CDR2 FQGNSA. The CDR3 DNA is TGTGCCAGCAGCTTAATGGGACAGGGGAACTATGGCTACACCTTC. It translates to CASSLMGQGNYGYTF.

This clonotype appeared many times. The rearrangement links TRBV13 to TRBJ2-5; TRBD2 matches 7 bases. There are 15 residues in the CDR3. Germline lookup yields CDR1 PRHDT and CDR2 FYEKMQ (reference sequence). V was clipped by 5 bases and J by 0 bases; unmatched bases: 6. The CDR3 nucleotides are TGTGCCAGCAGCGCCGCCGGGGGGAACCAAGAGACCCAGTACTTC. Its protein product is CASSAAGGNQETQYF.

This clonotype was detected only a few times. CDR3: CASSLSAGPYEQYF. In DNA, the CDR3 is TGTGCCAGCAGCTTATCCGCAGGTCCCTACGAGCAGTACTTC. The rearrangement links TRBV7-9 to TRBJ2-7; D is uncertain. Looked up from germline, CDR1 is SEHNR and CDR2 is FQNEAQ (reference sequence). The CDR3 has 14 amino acids. Trimming removed 2 bases at V and 2 bases at J, with 10 bases between.

Ten or more counts support this clonotype. V and J are TRBV11-1 and TRBJ1-3; a weak D match, TRBD1 (5 bases). Germline CDR1 SGHAT, CDR2 FQDESV (reference sequence). The CDR3 has 17 residues. V was shortened by 4 bases and J by 2 bases, with 18 bases between the two germline ends. The CDR3 reads CASSSLGQGRPGNTIYF. The CDR3, as DNA: TGTGCCAGCAGCTCCCTTGGGCAGGGACGGCCTGGAAACACCATATATTTT.

This chain joins TRBV5-1 and TRBJ2-2; TRBD1 is a possible D gene (6 bases). Germline assignment: CDR1 SGHRS and CDR2 YFSETQ. This CDR3 has 15 amino acids. V was cut by 5 bases and J by 0 bases, with 11 bases left in between. The CDR3 region is CASSTGSPNTGELFF. Written as DNA, the CDR3 is TGCGCCAGCAGTACAGGGAGTCCGAACACCGGGGAGCTGTTTTTT. Using reference TRBV5-1 and TRBJ2-2 for the parts outside the CDR3, the full variable domain is KAGVTQTPRYLIKTRGQQVTLSCSPISGHRSVSWYQQTPGQGLQFLFEYFSETQRNKGNFPGRFSGRQFSNSRSEMNVSTLELGDSALYLCASSTGSPNTGELFFGEGSRLTVL.

This clonotype was picked up many times. This chain connects TRBV2 to TRBJ2-2, with D perhaps TRBD2 (6 bases). The CDR3 sequence is 13 residues long. From germline, CDR1 is SNHLY and CDR2 FYNNEI. V lost 4 bases and J lost 5, with 8 bases in between. The CDR3 protein is CASSGGVTGELFF. The CDR3 region has the DNA TGTGCCAGCAGTGGCGGGGTGACCGGGGAGCTGTTTTTT.

V gene TRBV20-1 combines with J gene TRBJ2-5; the match to TRBD1 covers 8 bases. After removal of 6 bases from V and 5 bases from J, the junction contained 14 bases not matched to a gene. The V gene's germline CDR1 is DFQATT and CDR2 SNEGSKA (reference sequence). This CDR3 is 15 amino acids long. The CDR3 DNA follows: TGCAGTGCCCAAAACGCGGGACAGGTTCGGGAGACCCAGTACTTC. This encodes CSAQNAGQVRETQYF.

In regard to this clonotype: The junction does not match germline at one end; this may be a read error. The chain employs TRBV2 and TRBJ1-2; TRBD1 might be the D (5 bases). The CDR3 loop spans 13 amino acids. The germline gives CDR1 SNHLY, CDR2 FYNNEI. CDR3 in amino acids: CASSVGASWGYNF. Written as DNA, the CDR3 is TGTGCCAGCAGTGTAGGGGCCAGTTGGGGCTACAACTTC.

This clonotype was seen more than once but under ten times. Here the CDR3 reads CASTQGQGHYGYTF. The CDR3 nucleotides are TGCGCCAGCACCCAAGGACAGGGCCACTATGGCTACACCTTC. The chain couples TRBV10-2 to TRBJ1-2, with TRBD1 matching over 8 bases. Per germline, CDR1 WSHSY and CDR2 SAAADI. The CDR3 extends over 14 amino acids. The V segment lost 7 bases and the J segment 3 bases; nucleotides outside the gene matches: 7.

This clonotype has a count of ten or more. The V and J genes are TRBV12-3 or TRBV12-4 and TRBJ1-5, with unresolved D. The CDR3 spans 13 residues. The germline V and J ends were trimmed by 5 bases and 5 bases, with 10 bases remaining between them. CDR3 loop: CASSIQADQPQHF. Written as DNA, the CDR3 is TGTGCCAGCAGTATCCAGGCGGATCAGCCCCAGCATTTT.

This clonotype was observed at least ten times. This rearrangement joins TRBV2 to TRBJ2-5; D could derive from TRBD1 or TRBD2 (5 bases each). Per the germline V gene, CDR1 is SNHLY and CDR2 is FYNNEI. CDR3 length: 14 residues. Trimming removed 5 bases at V and 2 bases at J, with 12 bases between. The DNA for the CDR3 is TGTGCCAGCAGTCTATACGGGACGCAAGAGACCCAGTACTTC. Translation: CASSLYGTQETQYF.

This clonotype appeared a few times. The chain uses TRBV7-2 and TRBJ1-6; no firm D call. V shed 5 bases and J shed 7 bases, with 12 bases lying between them. CDR3 length: 14 amino acids. The V gene's germline CDR1 is SGHTA and CDR2 FQGNSA. CDR3 coding DNA: TGTGCCAGCAGCATAGGCTTTTGGAATTCACCCCTCCACTTT. It specifies CASSIGFWNSPLHF.

The gene calls are TRBV4-1 and TRBJ2-7; D assignment may be TRBD1 or TRBD2 (5 bases each). Germline assignment: CDR1 MGHRA and CDR2 YSYEKL. V lost 0 bases to trimming and J lost 7 bases, with 19 bases between them. This CDR3 is built from 16 residues. The CDR3 nucleotides are TGCGCCAGCAGCCAAGATGGGGCAGGGACCTCTGAAGAGCAGTACTTC. Translation gives CASSQDGAGTSEEQYF.

Many counts were recorded for this clonotype. The rearrangement joins TRBV20-1 to TRBJ2-7; 11 bases are shared with TRBD1. V was clipped by 4 bases and J by 6 bases; unmatched bases: 8. Germline-derived CDR1 and CDR2 are DFQATT and SNEGSKA (reference sequence). The CDR3 is 14 residues long. The CDR3 is CSATEDRGRPEQYF. The DNA for the CDR3 is TGCAGTGCTACCGAGGACAGGGGGCGTCCCGAGCAGTACTTC.

Many counts were recorded for this clonotype. The chain joins TRBV7-9 to TRBJ1-6, with D possibly being TRBD1 (6 bases). This CDR3 is built from 14 residues. Germline V CDR1 and CDR2: SEHNR, FQNEAQ (reference sequence). Trimming stripped 1 base from V and 8 bases from J, with 9 bases between. For the CDR3, the DNA is TGTGCCAGCAGCTTAGACTCAGGGGATTCACCCCTCCACTTT. Protein product: CASSLDSGDSPLHF.

This clonotype was observed at least ten times. The chain links TRBV29-1 to TRBJ1-5; 7 bases agree with TRBD1. Germline lookup yields CDR1 SQVTM and CDR2 ANQGSEA. The CDR3 runs 13 residues. V lost 4 bases and J lost 1; bases outside the gene matches: 1. The CDR3 DNA is TGCAGCGTTGCCAGGGGGAGCAATCAGCCCCAGCATTTT. It yields the protein CSVARGSNQPQHF.

The chain has TRBV19 and TRBJ2-1; D tentatively reads TRBD1 or TRBD2 (5 bases each). Trimming left V 6 bases short and J 7 bases short, with 16 bases between. CDR3 length equals 14 residues. The germline V gene encodes CDR1 LNHDA and CDR2 SQIVND (reference sequence). The CDR3 protein is CASRPTGAKNEQFF. For the CDR3, the DNA is TGTGCCAGTAGACCCACCGGGGCGAAAAATGAGCAGTTCTTC.

This clonotype was counted many times. The V gene is TRBV19, the J gene TRBJ2-7; tentative D call: TRBD1 (6 bases). V lost 5 bases, J lost 6 bases, and 14 bases lay in between. The CDR3 sequence is 13 residues long. CDR1 and CDR2 (germline): LNHDA, SQIVND (reference sequence). The CDR3, as DNA: TGTGCCAGTAGTCCGCCGGACAGCACCGAGCAGTACTTC. Amino acid sequence: CASSPPDSTEQYF.

There are a few counts of this clonotype. V usage is TRBV28 and J usage is TRBJ1-2; 10 bases agree with TRBD1. V lost 6 bases, J lost 2 bases, and 15 bases stayed unmatched. The CDR3 runs 18 residues. Per germline, CDR1 MDHEN and CDR2 SYDVKM. CDR3 loop: CASSPRRGTGDSNYGYTF. CDR3 nucleotide sequence: TGTGCCAGCAGCCCACGCAGGGGGACAGGGGACTCCAACTATGGCTACACCTTC.